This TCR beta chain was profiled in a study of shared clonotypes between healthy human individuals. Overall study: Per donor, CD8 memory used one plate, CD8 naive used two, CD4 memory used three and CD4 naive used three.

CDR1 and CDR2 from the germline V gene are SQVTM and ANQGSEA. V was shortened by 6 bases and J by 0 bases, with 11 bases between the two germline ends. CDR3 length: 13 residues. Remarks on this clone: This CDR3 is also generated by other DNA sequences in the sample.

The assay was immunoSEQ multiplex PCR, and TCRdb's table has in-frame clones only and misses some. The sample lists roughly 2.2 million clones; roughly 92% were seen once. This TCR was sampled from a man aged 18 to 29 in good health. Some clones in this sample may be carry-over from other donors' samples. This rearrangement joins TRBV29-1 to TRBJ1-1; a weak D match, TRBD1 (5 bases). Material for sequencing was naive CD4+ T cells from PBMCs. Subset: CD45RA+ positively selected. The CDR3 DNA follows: TGCAGCGTCCGGGGACTCCTGAACACTGAAGCTTTCTTT. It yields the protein CSVRGLLNTEAFF.